The TCR beta chain described here comes from a study of somatic mutations in cytotoxic T cells in rheumatoid arthritis. With 2 bases removed from V and 2 bases from J, the gap between germline ends came to 11 bases. This CDR3 is built from 15 residues. Germline V gene data show CDR1 as SGHDT and CDR2 as YYEEEE. This table comes from immunoSEQ multiplex PCR, and its TCRdb copy is limited to in-frame clones, with some not included. The table includes fewer than 12,000 clones, roughly 70% detected once. Study outcomes and limitations: The slight TRBV07 underrepresentation in rheumatoid arthritis patients received no adjustment for multiple comparisons. The largest CD8+ clone made up over 20% of CD8+ cells in about an eighth of the roughly 65 patients.

Blood donors, with a median age of around 59 years (range roughly 20-70) and about 50% female, made up the healthy control group. Positive selection with magnetic beads achieved the isolation of CD4+ and CD8+ cells, followed by a flow cytometry check of purity. For this clone: Its antigen is as yet unknown.

The chain joins TRBV5-6 to TRBJ1-5; D call uncertain. Sequencing used CD8+ T cells sorted from blood. The sequence was obtained from a man aged 55 to 70 in good health. CDR3 coding DNA: TGTGCCAGCAGCTTTGGAGGGATCGGCAATCAGCCCCAGCATTTT. Protein sequence: CASSFGGIGNQPQHF.